This T cell receptor beta chain appears in the sequencing data of a study of cytomegalovirus exposure and HLA in healthy donors. Study context: The same platform used for the 666 first-cohort repertoires was also used for the 100 to 150 validation repertoires, as a later analysis reported. Study-wide results and caveats: The authors confirmed in vitro that a few CMV-associated chains were specific for CMV antigens. Overall, roughly 150 TCR beta chains were annotated as cytomegalovirus-associated.

Sequencing was performed with immunoSEQ multiplex PCR; in TCRdb, only in-frame clones are kept and a portion is missing. This sample carries about 200,000 clones, 70% to 85% of them seen once, and the ten largest clones take over 10%. The donors were members of the validation cohort comprising over 90 subjects, separate from the roughly 730-subject first cohort. To note about this clone: The antigen remains undetermined.

CDR1 is SQVTM and CDR2 is ANQGSEA in the germline V gene. There are 14 residues in the CDR3. Trimming cost V 1 base and J 5 bases, with 11 bases left between them. The specimen was PBMCs. The chain employs TRBV29-1 and TRBJ1-4; D uncertain. The TCR sequence derives from a woman aged 25-40 years in good health and CMV-seropositive. The CDR3 protein is CSVEVGGLNEKLFF. The CDR3 nucleotides are TGCAGCGTTGAAGTGGGAGGTCTCAATGAAAAACTGTTTTTT.